These 31 T cell receptor beta chains were all obtained from the same sample, sequenced in a study of blood T cell repertoires in COVID-19. The method was immunoSEQ multiplex PCR; TCRdb's version includes in-frame clones alone and lacks a portion of them. The sample lists about 220,000 clones; approximately 80% were seen once. Sample: PBMCs or T cells enriched from blood (not recorded which). The receptor source for this set is a woman aged 60-75 years who had recovered from COVID-19.

The chain uses TRBV29-1 and TRBJ2-7; D may be TRBD2 (6 bases). CDR3 size: 14 residues. CDR1 SQVTM and CDR2 ANQGSEA come from the germline V gene. V was shortened by 3 bases and J by 0 bases, with 12 bases between the two germline ends. Written as DNA, the CDR3 is TGCAGCGTTGAGTTAGCGGAGAGCTCCTACGAGCAGTACTTC. Its translation is CSVELAESSYEQYF.

In DNA, the CDR3 is TGCGCCAGCAGCTTGACAGGGAGTAACACTGAAGCTTTCTTT. Translation gives CASSLTGSNTEAFF. The V call is TRBV5-1, the J call TRBJ1-1, with D possibly TRBD1 on 6 matching bases. Germline V gene sequence: CDR1 SGHRS, CDR2 YFSETQ. The CDR3 has 14 amino acids. V was trimmed by 1 base and J by 2 bases, leaving 9 bases between them.

The rearrangement joins TRBV19 to TRBJ1-1; D gene unclear. There are 17 residues in the CDR3. The ends were cut back, 4 bases at V and 6 bases at J, with 24 bases in the middle. From germline, CDR1 is LNHDA and CDR2 SQIVND (reference sequence). The chain's CDR3 is CASSTSLTFTRYAEAFF. The DNA of the CDR3 is TGTGCCAGTAGTACCTCCCTCACCTTTACTAGATACGCTGAAGCTTTCTTT. Full variable domain (outside the CDR3, taken from reference TRBV19 and TRBJ1-1): DGGITQSPKYLFRKEGQNVTLSCEQNLNHDAMYWYRQDPGQGLRLIYYSQIVNDFQKGDIAEGYSVSREKKESFPLTVTSAQKNPTAFYLCASSTSLTFTRYAEAFFGQGTRLTVV.

The DNA of the CDR3 is TGTGCCAGCAGTGAACGGCGACTAGCGGGAGTCAATGAGCAGTTCTTC. Its translation: CASSERRLAGVNEQFF. V usage is TRBV6-1 and J usage is TRBJ2-1; 12 bases line up with TRBD2. The CDR3 extends over 16 amino acids. J was trimmed by 6 bases and V by 2 bases; bases with no gene match: 5. CDR1 is MNHNS and CDR2 is SASEGT in the germline V gene.

V usage is TRBV15 and J usage is TRBJ1-5; 8 bases line up with TRBD1. CDR1 and CDR2 (germline): LNHNV, YYDKDF (reference sequence). Losses at the gene ends were 8 bases for V and 4 bases for J; bases not matched to a gene: 4. The CDR3 spans 13 residues. The CDR3 DNA sequence: TGTGCCACCGGACAGGGAGGAAATCAGCCCCAGCATTTT. This sequence encodes CATGQGGNQPQHF.

This clone was recorded once. The gene calls are TRBV11-3 and TRBJ2-3, with 13 bases lining up with TRBD2. With V trimmed by 3 bases and J by 2 bases, 8 bases remained unmatched. The CDR3 totals 18 residues. The germline gives CDR1 SGHNT, CDR2 YENEEA. The CDR3 sequence: CASSFGLAGDGVTDTQYF. The DNA for the CDR3 is TGTGCCAGCAGCTTTGGACTAGCGGGAGATGGTGTCACAGATACGCAGTATTTT. Using reference TRBV11-3 and TRBJ2-3 for the parts outside the CDR3, the full variable domain is EAGVVQSPRYKIIEKKQPVAFWCNPISGHNTLYWYLQNLGQGPELLIRYENEEAVDDSQLPKDRFSAERLKGVDSTLKIQPAELGDSAVYLCASSFGLAGDGVTDTQYFGPGTRLTVL.

This chain's CDR3 is CASSLGGTGGSKETQYF. The CDR3 DNA is TGCGCCAGCAGCTTGGGGGGCACAGGGGGCTCCAAAGAGACCCAGTACTTC. The chain carries TRBV5-1 and TRBJ2-5, with 9 bases lining up with TRBD1. CDR3 length: 17 amino acids. The J segment lost 3 bases and the V segment lost 0 bases, leaving 9 bases of the junction unmatched. Germline V gene lookup returns CDR1 SGHRS and CDR2 YFSETQ.

This rearrangement joins TRBV6-5 to TRBJ2-7; 8 bases map to TRBD2. Looked up from germline, CDR1 is MNHEY and CDR2 is SVGAGI. J gave up 1 base and V 7 bases, and 6 bases lay outside the gene matches. The CDR3 is 14 amino acids. CDR3 DNA sequence: TGTGCCAGCAAATGGCGGGGGGTTTCCTACGAGCAGTACTTC. This encodes CASKWRGVSYEQYF.

V gene TRBV20-1 combines with J gene TRBJ1-5; 7 bases are shared with TRBD1. The length of the CDR3 is 14 residues. The germline V gene encodes CDR1 DFQATT and CDR2 SNEGSKA (reference sequence). Germline trimming cut 3 bases from V and 3 bases from J; bases unmatched to any gene: 5. This CDR3 reads CSASSGGDNQPQHF. The CDR3 nucleotides read TGCAGTGCTAGTTCAGGGGGAGACAATCAGCCCCAGCATTTT.

This clone was picked up a small number of times. V usage is TRBV3-1 (or the pseudogene TRBV3-2) and J usage is TRBJ2-7; maybe TRBD2 (6 bases). Germline CDR1 is LGHDT and CDR2 is YNNKEL (reference sequence). The CDR3 is 14 residues long. V gave up 4 bases and J gave up 5 bases, with 15 bases separating them. The CDR3 protein is CASSLFSGDDEQYF. The DNA for the CDR3 is TGTGCCAGCAGCCTGTTTAGCGGAGATGACGAGCAGTACTTC.

The chain links TRBV19 to TRBJ2-1; D remains unclear. Germline V gene lookup returns CDR1 LNHDA and CDR2 SQIVND (reference sequence). The CDR3 is 11 amino acids. V lost 8 bases and J 6 bases, leaving 8 bases between the germline ends. Here the CDR3 DNA reads TGTGCCAGTCTCGCGGCCAATGAGCAGTTCTTC. Its protein is CASLAANEQFF.

In its sample, this clone was seen once. The chain joins TRBV7-2 to TRBJ1-2; D remains ambiguous. Germline assignment: CDR1 SGHTA and CDR2 FQGNSA. V was trimmed by 1 base and J by 5 bases, leaving 14 bases between them. CDR3 size: 15 residues. CDR3 region: CASSLVLGFEYGYTF. CDR3 nucleotide sequence: TGTGCCAGCAGCTTAGTTCTGGGCTTCGAATATGGCTACACCTTC.

The V call is TRBV11-1, the J call TRBJ2-7, with D tentatively TRBD1 (6 bases). Trimming left V 1 base short and J 3 bases short, with 13 bases between. The CDR3 spans 15 residues. Germline V lookup: CDR1 SGHAT, CDR2 FQDESV (reference sequence). The CDR3 spells CASSLEMGHHYEQYF. DNA for the CDR3: TGTGCCAGCAGCTTAGAGATGGGACATCACTACGAGCAGTACTTC.

In its sample, this clone was seen once. This chain's CDR3 is CASSLLGTSNQPQHF. CDR3 DNA sequence: TGCGCCAGCAGCTTGCTAGGGACAAGCAATCAGCCCCAGCATTTT. The chain joins TRBV5-1 to TRBJ1-5, with a possible D match to TRBD1 (6 bases). Trimming left V 1 base short and J 1 base short, with 9 bases between. The V gene's germline CDR1 is SGHRS and CDR2 YFSETQ. The CDR3 sequence is 15 residues long.

The chain combines TRBV20-1 with TRBJ2-1; 10 nucleotides line up with TRBD2. Germline V gene sequence: CDR1 DFQATT, CDR2 SNEGSKA (reference sequence). This CDR3 has 15 residues. With V trimmed by 3 bases and J by 3 bases, 5 bases remained unmatched. The CDR3 DNA reads as TGCAGTGCTAGTCTACTAGCGGGATACTACAATGAGCAGTTCTTC. It codes for CSASLLAGYYNEQFF.

This clone was picked up one time. The V and J genes are TRBV9 and TRBJ1-2; tentatively, D is TRBD1 (5 bases). The CDR3 extends over 15 amino acids. V was shortened by 3 bases and J by 3 bases, with 15 bases between the two germline ends. Germline V gives CDR1 SGDLS, CDR2 YYNGEE. The CDR3 region has the DNA TGTGCCAGCAGCGACAACCGGGACTTAGACTATGGCTACACCTTC. Amino acids: CASSDNRDLDYGYTF. The full variable domain, in which reference TRBV9 and TRBJ1-2 provide the parts outside the CDR3, is DSGVTQTPKHLITATGQRVTLRCSPRSGDLSVYWYQQSLDQGLQFLIQYYNGEERAKGNILERFSAQQFPDLHSELNLSSLELGDSALYFCASSDNRDLDYGYTFGSGTRLTVV.

The chain has TRBV4-3 and TRBJ1-3; tentatively, D is TRBD1 (5 bases). Germline values: CDR1 LGHNA, CDR2 YSLEER. The V end lost 0 bases, the J end lost 0 bases, and 6 bases lay between the germline ends. CDR3 length: 15 amino acids. The CDR3 reads CASSQDTGSGNTIYF. The CDR3 coding sequence is TGCGCCAGCAGCCAAGATACAGGCTCTGGAAACACCATATATTTT.

The chain links TRBV24-1 to TRBJ2-3; possible D gene TRBD1, 5 bases. The ends were cut back, 1 base at V and 5 bases at J, with 6 bases in the middle. From germline, CDR1 is KGHDR and CDR2 SFDVKD. There are 13 residues in the CDR3. CDR3 sequence: CATSDFRGDTQYF. The CDR3 coding sequence is TGTGCCACCAGTGATTTTAGGGGAGATACGCAGTATTTT.

V gene TRBV27 combines with J gene TRBJ1-1; no clear D gene. Germline values: CDR1 MNHEY, CDR2 SMNVEV (reference sequence). The V gene lost 5 bases and the J gene lost 0 bases, with 7 bases spanning the gap. The CDR3 sequence is 13 residues long. The CDR3 nucleotides read TGTGCCAGCAGTCCTAATTTGAACACTGAAGCTTTCTTT. Translation gives CASSPNLNTEAFF.

This clone was seen more than once but under ten times. The J gene is TRBJ2-7, the V gene TRBV7-9; the D gene is possibly TRBD1 (6 bases). Germline V lookup: CDR1 SEHNR, CDR2 FQNEAQ (reference sequence). This CDR3 region has 15 residues. V was clipped by 2 bases and J by 0 bases, with 11 bases between them. For the CDR3, the DNA is TGTGCCAGCAGCTTATACAGGGAAGTCTCCTACGAGCAGTACTTC. Translating gives CASSLYREVSYEQYF.

This chain links TRBV18 with TRBJ2-7, with D unresolved. The length of the CDR3 is 15 residues. Germline-derived CDR1 and CDR2 are KGHSH and LQKENI. Deletions cut 0 bases from V and 2 bases from J, with 11 bases between. CDR3: CASSPPSTLTYEQYF. The CDR3 DNA sequence: TGTGCCAGCTCACCACCATCGACACTTACCTACGAGCAGTACTTC. Based on the CDR3 plus reference TRBV18 and TRBJ2-7, the full variable domain is NAGVMQNPRHLVRRRGQEARLRCSPMKGHSHVYWYRQLPEEGLKFMVYLQKENIIDESGMPKERFSAEFPKEGPSILRIQQVVRGDSAAYFCASSPPSTLTYEQYFGPGTRLTVT.

This clone was counted only a few times. This rearrangement joins TRBV7-9 to TRBJ2-7, with TRBD1 matching 8 bases. The ends lost 5 bases at V and 0 bases at J; junction bases unmatched: 6. CDR3 length: 15 residues. CDR1 and CDR2 (germline): SEHNR, FQNEAQ (reference sequence). The CDR3 is CASSTDRDFSYEQYF. The CDR3, as DNA: TGTGCCAGCAGCACGGACAGGGACTTCTCCTACGAGCAGTACTTC.

The rearrangement joins TRBV6-4 to TRBJ2-1; the D gene is possibly TRBD2 (7 bases). CDR3 length equals 16 residues. Germline loops: CDR1 MRHNA, CDR2 SNTAGT. V was trimmed by 2 bases and J by 5 bases, leaving 16 bases between them. In DNA form, the CDR3 reads TGTGCCAGCAGTGACCATGCGGGGGCCAACGACAATGAGCAGTTCTTC. Translating gives CASSDHAGANDNEQFF.

The chain combines TRBV3-1 (or the pseudogene TRBV3-2) with TRBJ2-1; the match to TRBD2 covers 12 bases. Germline CDR1 reads LGHDT; CDR2 reads YNNKEL (reference sequence). The CDR3 totals 15 residues. After removal of 6 bases from V and 10 bases from J, the junction contained 10 bases not matched to a gene. Here the CDR3 DNA reads TGTGCCAGCAGACTCTCTAGCGGGAGGGCCAGGGAGCAGTTCTTC. Translation: CASRLSSGRAREQFF.

This sequence joins TRBV18 and TRBJ1-2; the D gene is possibly TRBD1 (5 bases). Germline V gives CDR1 KGHSH, CDR2 LQKENI. The ends were cut back, 2 bases at V and 1 base at J, with 8 bases in the middle. The CDR3 is 14 residues long. In DNA form, the CDR3 reads TGTGCCAGCTCACCAGTTGACAGTAACTATGGCTACACCTTC. This gives the protein CASSPVDSNYGYTF. The full variable domain, rest sourced from reference TRBV18 and TRBJ1-2, is NAGVMQNPRHLVRRRGQEARLRCSPMKGHSHVYWYRQLPEEGLKFMVYLQKENIIDESGMPKERFSAEFPKEGPSILRIQQVVRGDSAAYFCASSPVDSNYGYTFGSGTRLTVV.

V and J are TRBV19 and TRBJ1-5, with 12 positions matching TRBD1. V was clipped by 4 bases and J by 6 bases; unmatched bases: 7. Germline V gives CDR1 LNHDA, CDR2 SQIVND (reference sequence). The CDR3 spans 16 residues. CDR3 sequence (DNA): TGTGCCAGTAGTAGACGGACGGGACAGGGGGCTCAGCCCCAGCATTTT. The encoded protein is CASSRRTGQGAQPQHF.

The genes are TRBV7-8 and TRBJ1-5; no reliable D call. V was shortened by 2 bases and J by 4 bases, with 3 bases between the two germline ends. The CDR3 runs to 12 residues. The germline V gene has CDR1 SGHVS and CDR2 FQNEAQ. This CDR3 is CASSLHNQPQHF. CDR3 in DNA: TGTGCCAGCAGCTTACATAATCAGCCCCAGCATTTT.

The chain uses TRBV5-1 and TRBJ2-7; tentatively, D is TRBD2 (7 bases). Trimming cost V 0 bases and J 4 bases, with 20 bases left between them. The germline V gene encodes CDR1 SGHRS and CDR2 YFSETQ. This CDR3 is built from 17 residues. The CDR3 loop reads CASSLGADSSGGYEQYF. The CDR3, as DNA: TGCGCCAGCAGCTTGGGAGCGGACAGTTCGGGGGGTTACGAGCAGTACTTC.

This rearrangement joins TRBV11-2 to TRBJ2-7; D might be TRBD2 (5 bases). Germline V gene lookup returns CDR1 SGHAT and CDR2 FQNNGV. This CDR3 is 13 amino acids long. Trimming removed 1 base from V and 4 bases from J, with 8 bases in between. For the CDR3, the DNA is TGTGCCAGCAGCTTAGGCAGGAGGTACGAGCAGTACTTC. It codes for CASSLGRRYEQYF.

The CDR3 protein is CASSLRTGGGQPQHF. As DNA, the CDR3 is TGTGCCAGCAGCTTAAGGACAGGGGGCGGTCAGCCCCAGCATTTT. V and J are TRBV7-2 and TRBJ1-5, with TRBD1 matching over 11 bases. The CDR3 has 15 amino acids. The V segment lost 2 bases and the J segment 6 bases; nucleotides outside the gene matches: 3. Germline CDR1 is SGHTA and CDR2 is FQGNSA.

J is TRBJ2-1 and V is TRBV5-6; TRBD2 agrees at 14 bases. Germline V gives CDR1 SGHDT, CDR2 YYEEEE. Trimming removed 3 bases from V and 4 bases from J; junction bases left unmatched: 12. This CDR3 comprises 19 residues. The CDR3 bases are TGTGCCAGCAGCTCGACTAGCGGGAGGGTAGGCTTTAATTACAATGAGCAGTTCTTC. Its protein product is CASSSTSGRVGFNYNEQFF. Full variable domain (rest looked up from reference TRBV5-6 and TRBJ2-1): DAGVTQSPTHLIKTRGQQVTLRCSPKSGHDTVSWYQQALGQGPQFIFQYYEEEERQRGNFPDRFSGHQFPNYSSELNVNALLLGDSALYLCASSSTSGRVGFNYNEQFFGPGTRLTVL.